This entry describes one TCR beta chain. Germline V gives CDR1 SGHNT, CDR2 YYREEE (reference sequence). This CDR3 spans 12 amino acids. V was pared by 7 bases and J by 0 bases, with 2 bases between. The entry originates in a study of shared clonotypes between healthy human individuals. Naivety among CD8 cells was defined by CD45RO negativity and positive CCR7 selection, thereby excluding terminally differentiated effector memory CD45RA+ cells. There were only Caucasian adults among the donors, and all lived in Nashville, Tennessee. The table came from immunoSEQ multiplex PCR; TCRdb's copy has only in-frame clones and leaves some out. The table records some 600,000 clones, 95% to 96% of them present only once.

The chain couples TRBV5-4 to TRBJ2-6, with D unresolved. Source material: naive CD8+ T cells sorted from blood. The TCR originated in a woman in her twenties or thirties in good health. The CDR3 protein is CASRSGANVLTF. In DNA form, the CDR3 reads TGTGCCAGCCGCTCTGGGGCCAACGTCCTGACTTTC.